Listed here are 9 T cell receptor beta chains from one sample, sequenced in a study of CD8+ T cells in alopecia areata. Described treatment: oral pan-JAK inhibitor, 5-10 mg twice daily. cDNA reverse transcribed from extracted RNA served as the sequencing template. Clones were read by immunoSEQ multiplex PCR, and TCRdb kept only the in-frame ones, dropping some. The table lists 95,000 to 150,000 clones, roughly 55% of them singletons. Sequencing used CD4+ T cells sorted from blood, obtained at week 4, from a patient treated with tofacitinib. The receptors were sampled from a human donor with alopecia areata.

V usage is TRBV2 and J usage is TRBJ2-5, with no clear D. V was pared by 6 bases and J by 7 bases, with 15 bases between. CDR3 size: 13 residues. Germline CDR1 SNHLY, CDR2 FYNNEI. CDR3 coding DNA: TGTGCCAGCAGCCCGACGGGCTCGGGGACCCAGTACTTC. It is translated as CASSPTGSGTQYF.

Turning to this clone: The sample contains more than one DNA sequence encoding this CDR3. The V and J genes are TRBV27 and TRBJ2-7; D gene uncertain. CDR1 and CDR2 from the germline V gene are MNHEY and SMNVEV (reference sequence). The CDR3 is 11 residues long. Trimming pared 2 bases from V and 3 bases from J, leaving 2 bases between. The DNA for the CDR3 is TGTGCCAGCAGTTTAGGCTACGAGCAGTACTTC. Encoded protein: CASSLGYEQYF.

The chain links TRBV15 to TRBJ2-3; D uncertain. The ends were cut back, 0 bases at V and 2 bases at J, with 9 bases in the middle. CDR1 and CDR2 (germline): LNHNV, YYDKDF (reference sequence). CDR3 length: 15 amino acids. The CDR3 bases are TGTGCCACCAGCAGAGATCGTGATATCACAGATACGCAGTATTTT. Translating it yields CATSRDRDITDTQYF.

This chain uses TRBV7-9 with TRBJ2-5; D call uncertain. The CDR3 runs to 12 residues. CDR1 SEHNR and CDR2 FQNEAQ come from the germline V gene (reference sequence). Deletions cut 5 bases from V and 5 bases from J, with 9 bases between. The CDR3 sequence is CASSQTGETQYF. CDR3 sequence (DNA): TGTGCCAGCAGCCAGACTGGCGAGACCCAGTACTTC.

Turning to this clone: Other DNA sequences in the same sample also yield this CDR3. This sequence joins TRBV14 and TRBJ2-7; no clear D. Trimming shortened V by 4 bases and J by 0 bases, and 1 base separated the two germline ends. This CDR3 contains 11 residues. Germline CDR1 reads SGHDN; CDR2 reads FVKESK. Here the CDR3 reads CASSRSYEQYF. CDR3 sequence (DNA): TGTGCCAGCAGCCGCTCCTACGAGCAGTACTTC. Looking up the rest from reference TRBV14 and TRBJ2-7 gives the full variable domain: EAGVTQFPSHSVIEKGQTVTLRCDPISGHDNLYWYRRVMGKEIKFLLHFVKESKQDESGMPNNRFLAERTGGTYSTLKVQPAELEDSGVYFCASSRSYEQYFGPGTRLTVT.

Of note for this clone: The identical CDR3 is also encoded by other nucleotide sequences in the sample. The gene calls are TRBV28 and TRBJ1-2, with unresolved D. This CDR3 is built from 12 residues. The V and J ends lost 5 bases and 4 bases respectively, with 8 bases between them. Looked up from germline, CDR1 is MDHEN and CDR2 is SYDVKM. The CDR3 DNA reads TGTGCCAGCAGTCTTGGATCCTATGGCTACACCTTC. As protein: CASSLGSYGYTF.

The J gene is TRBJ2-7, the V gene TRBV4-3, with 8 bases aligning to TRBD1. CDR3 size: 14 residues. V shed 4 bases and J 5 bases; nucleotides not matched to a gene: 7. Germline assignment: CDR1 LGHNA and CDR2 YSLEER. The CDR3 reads CASSLGQGRHEQYF. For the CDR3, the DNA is TGCGCCAGCAGCCTTGGACAGGGTAGGCACGAGCAGTACTTC.

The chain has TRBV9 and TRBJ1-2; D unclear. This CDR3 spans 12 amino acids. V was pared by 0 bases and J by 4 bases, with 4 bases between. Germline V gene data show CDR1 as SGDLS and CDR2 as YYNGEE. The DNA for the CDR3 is TGTGCCAGCAGCGTAGTAACCTATGGCTACACCTTC. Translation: CASSVVTYGYTF. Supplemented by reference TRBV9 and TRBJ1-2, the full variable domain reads DSGVTQTPKHLITATGQRVTLRCSPRSGDLSVYWYQQSLDQGLQFLIQYYNGEERAKGNILERFSAQQFPDLHSELNLSSLELGDSALYFCASSVVTYGYTFGSGTRLTVV.

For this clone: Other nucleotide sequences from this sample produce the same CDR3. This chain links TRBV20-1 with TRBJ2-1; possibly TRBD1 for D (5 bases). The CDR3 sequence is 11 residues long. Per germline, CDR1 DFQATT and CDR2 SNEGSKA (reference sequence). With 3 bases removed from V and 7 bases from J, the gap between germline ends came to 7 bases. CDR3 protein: CSASDRNEQFF. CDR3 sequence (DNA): TGCAGTGCTAGTGACAGAAATGAGCAGTTCTTC.